This T cell receptor (beta chain) was captured in a study of Ad26.COV2.S vaccination and SARS-CoV-2 variants. Study-level information: Ad26.COV2.S given intramuscularly, once or twice 56 days apart.

Concerning this clone: Antigen specificity is unknown.

Profiling relied on immunoSEQ multiplex PCR, and the TCRdb table lists in-frame clones only, not all of them. The sample lists about 480,000 clones, around 85% occurring once. Findings and caveats of the study: Spike-specific TCR breadth was greater after Ad26.COV2.S than placebo.

Treatment in this sample: around 19 received Ad26.COV2.S at low or high dose, single or two shots; roughly five received placebo; per-sample allocation not given. The investigators took samples on day 63 after the first vaccine or placebo injection. CDR1 is SGHRS and CDR2 is YFSETQ in the germline V gene. With 5 bases clipped from V and 2 bases from J, the junction kept 3 bases outside the gene matches. This CDR3 is 13 amino acids long. The chain links TRBV5-1 to TRBJ2-7, with 8 bases lining up with TRBD1. Sequenced material: peripheral blood, taken in a trial of Ad26.COV2.S vaccine versus placebo. This TCR derives from a person aged 18-60 years who received the Ad26.COV2.S COVID-19 vaccine or a placebo. CDR3 sequence reads: CASSMTGAYEQYF. CDR3 in DNA: TGCGCCAGCAGTATGACAGGGGCCTACGAGCAGTACTTC. The full variable domain, with the rest looked up from reference TRBV5-1 and TRBJ2-7, is KAGVTQTPRYLIKTRGQQVTLSCSPISGHRSVSWYQQTPGQGLQFLFEYFSETQRNKGNFPGRFSGRQFSNSRSEMNVSTLELGDSALYLCASSMTGAYEQYFGPGTRLTVT.